Below are 18 T cell receptor beta chains sequenced from a single sample in a study of Graves' ophthalmopathy and Graves' hyperthyroidism. Amplifying from RNA transcripts, the study obtained TCR beta CDR3 regions. First-round RT-PCR employed HTBI primers, with a second-round multiplex PCR after it. TCRdb called the multiplex PCR reads again in MiXCR, with one record for every CDR3 protein. The table has fewer than 650,000 distinct CDR3 sequences, around a fifth seen once; the top ten hold around 7%. The sequencing input was peripheral blood. The receptor source for this set is a woman aged 18 to 35 with stable Graves' hyperthyroidism. Some clones in this sample may be carry-over from other donors' samples.

The chain uses TRBV6-1 and TRBJ2-2, with 7 bases matching TRBD1. This CDR3 region has 13 residues. J lost 5 bases, V lost 7 bases, and 4 bases had no gene match. Germline-derived CDR1 and CDR2 are MNHNS and SASEGT. CDR3 in amino acids: CASKDRVTGELFF. CDR3 nucleotides: TGTGCCAGCAAAGACAGGGTGACCGGGGAGCTGTTTTTT.

The V gene is TRBV7-9, the J gene TRBJ2-2; D ambiguous. This CDR3 contains 14 residues. Trimming shortened V by 3 bases and J by 5 bases, and 10 bases separated the two germline ends. In germline, CDR1 is SEHNR, CDR2 FQNEAQ (reference sequence). The CDR3 reads CASSFSSYTGELFF. CDR3 DNA sequence: TGTGCCAGCAGCTTTTCTTCTTATACCGGGGAGCTGTTTTTT.

This clonotype has a count of ten or more. The chain's CDR3 is CASRIGDRETPLHF. CDR3 DNA sequence: TGTGCCAGCAGGATTGGGGACAGGGAAACACCCCTCCACTTT. The chain has TRBV5-6 and TRBJ1-6, with 9 bases lining up with TRBD1. This CDR3 region has 14 residues. Germline CDR1 SGHDT, CDR2 YYEEEE. V lost 5 bases and J lost 11; bases outside the gene matches: 8. The whole variable domain, filled in from reference TRBV5-6 and TRBJ1-6, reads DAGVTQSPTHLIKTRGQQVTLRCSPKSGHDTVSWYQQALGQGPQFIFQYYEEEERQRGNFPDRFSGHQFPNYSSELNVNALLLGDSALYLCASRIGDRETPLHFGNGTRLTVT.

The chain is built from TRBV5-1 and TRBJ2-7; TRBD1 matches at 9 bases. CDR1 is SGHRS and CDR2 is YFSETQ in the germline V gene. V lost 0 bases to trimming and J lost 5 bases; unmatched junction nucleotides: 3. This CDR3 has 14 residues. As DNA, the CDR3 is TGCGCCAGCAGCTTGGTGGGACAGGGCCACGAGCAGTACTTC. Residues: CASSLVGQGHEQYF.

This clonotype was recorded at least ten times. The chain couples TRBV6-5 to TRBJ2-7; D uncertain. Deletions cut 6 bases from V and 6 bases from J, with 9 bases between. The CDR3 extends over 11 amino acids. Germline CDR1 reads MNHEY; CDR2 reads SVGAGI. As DNA, the CDR3 is TGTGCCAGCAGCAACTGGGGCGAGCAGTACTTC. Translation gives CASSNWGEQYF.

This clonotype occurred many times. The rearrangement links TRBV10-1 to TRBJ1-1; D not certain. Trimming left V 3 bases short and J 7 bases short, with 12 bases between. This CDR3 is built from 13 residues. CDR1 WNHNN and CDR2 SYGVQD come from the germline V gene (reference sequence). CDR3 DNA: TGCGCCAGCAGTGAAGTGGGAGTTGGTGAAGCTTTCTTT. Translated, it gives CASSEVGVGEAFF.

The chain recombines TRBV27 with TRBJ1-2, with 12 bases that match TRBD1. The germline gives CDR1 MNHEY, CDR2 SMNVEV (reference sequence). The CDR3 consists of 16 residues. Trimming cost V 5 bases and J 4 bases; bases outside gene matches: 8. DNA of the CDR3: TGTGCCAGCAGTCCCCGGGACAGGGGGCCCTTCTATGGCTACACCTTC. It specifies CASSPRDRGPFYGYTF.

The V gene is TRBV15, the J gene TRBJ2-7; D unclear. V gave up 0 bases and J gave up 2 bases, with 5 bases separating them. The CDR3 extends over 13 amino acids. Germline values: CDR1 LNHNV, CDR2 YYDKDF (reference sequence). The CDR3 DNA sequence: TGTGCCACCAGCAGAGATCCGACCTACGAGCAGTACTTC. Amino acid sequence: CATSRDPTYEQYF. The whole variable domain, filled in from reference TRBV15 and TRBJ2-7, reads DAMVIQNPRYQVTQFGKPVTLSCSQTLNHNVMYWYQQKSSQAPKLLFHYYDKDFNNEADTPDNFQSRRPNTSFCFLDIRSPGLGDTAMYLCATSRDPTYEQYFGPGTRLTVT.

The rearrangement joins TRBV6-1 to TRBJ2-5, with TRBD2 as a possible D gene (6 bases). Germline CDR1 MNHNS, CDR2 SASEGT. V was cut by 1 base and J by 4 bases, with 7 bases left in between. The CDR3 length is 13 residues. The CDR3 loop is CASSEGDLETQYF. CDR3 sequence (DNA): TGTGCCAGCAGTGAAGGGGACTTAGAGACCCAGTACTTC.

This clonotype occurred many times. The chain combines TRBV4-1 with TRBJ1-1, with D uncertain. The germline CDR1 and CDR2 sequences are MGHRA and YSYEKL. Deletions cut 1 base from V and 1 base from J, with 16 bases between. The CDR3 contains 17 residues. CDR3 protein: CASSQVLSLSGNTEAFF. The CDR3 DNA reads as TGCGCCAGCAGCCAAGTGTTATCTTTAAGTGGGAACACTGAAGCTTTCTTT.

At least ten counts were recorded for this clonotype. J is TRBJ1-5 and V is TRBV6-1; 8 bases fit TRBD1. CDR1 is MNHNS and CDR2 is SASEGT in the germline V gene. This CDR3 spans 14 amino acids. The CDR3 loop reads CAVEGQGAAQPQHF. As DNA, the CDR3 is TGTGCTGTTGAAGGCCAGGGGGCAGCTCAGCCCCAGCATTTT.

The gene calls are TRBV12-3 or TRBV12-4 and TRBJ2-7; D may be TRBD2 (6 bases). V gave up 7 bases and J gave up 1 base, with 17 bases separating them. CDR3 length: 15 residues. The CDR3 is CASTLSSRGSYEQYF. CDR3 DNA: TGTGCCAGCACCCTCTCCTCCCGGGGGTCCTACGAGCAGTACTTC.

There are a few counts of this clonotype. The chain has TRBV27 and TRBJ1-2; 11 positions agree with TRBD1. The CDR3 loop spans 15 amino acids. J lost 3 bases, V lost 8 bases, and 8 bases had no gene match. Germline V lookup: CDR1 MNHEY, CDR2 SMNVEV (reference sequence). The CDR3 region is CASRTGGTEDYGYTF. The DNA for the CDR3 is TGTGCCAGCCGGACAGGGGGCACAGAAGACTATGGCTACACCTTC.

This clonotype was picked up a small number of times. This chain joins TRBV20-1 and TRBJ2-5; D ambiguous. Germline V CDR1 and CDR2: DFQATT, SNEGSKA (reference sequence). With 2 bases removed from V and 2 bases from J, the gap between germline ends came to 12 bases. The CDR3 totals 14 residues. The CDR3 region is CSARNLLTQETQYF. The CDR3 nucleotides read TGCAGTGCTAGAAATCTCTTGACTCAAGAGACCCAGTACTTC.

This clonotype appeared many times. The chain recombines TRBV9 with TRBJ1-2; D ambiguous. The V end was cut by 0 bases, the J end by 8 bases, with 8 bases between. This CDR3 has 12 amino acids. Germline V lookup: CDR1 SGDLS, CDR2 YYNGEE. CDR3 sequence: CASSVATTGYTF. Written as DNA, the CDR3 is TGTGCCAGCAGCGTAGCTACGACGGGCTACACCTTC.

This clonotype was seen repeatedly, ten times or more. The chain joins TRBV13 to TRBJ1-6; 9 nucleotides match TRBD1. Germline-derived CDR1 and CDR2 are PRHDT and FYEKMQ (reference sequence). J was trimmed by 7 bases and V by 5 bases; bases with no gene match: 3. This CDR3 has 14 residues. The CDR3 coding sequence is TGTGCCAGCAGCCTCGGGACAGGGAATTCACCCCTCCACTTT. Translation: CASSLGTGNSPLHF.

This clonotype was counted ten times or more. CDR3 sequence reads: CASRGGGSNQPQHF. The DNA for the CDR3 is TGTGCCAGCAGGGGGGGTGGGAGCAATCAGCCCCAGCATTTT. V usage is TRBV12-3 or TRBV12-4 and J usage is TRBJ1-5, with a possible D match to TRBD1 (5 bases). The germline V and J ends were trimmed by 6 bases and 1 base, with 10 bases remaining between them. There are 14 residues in the CDR3.

Ten or more counts support this clonotype. V is TRBV27 and J is TRBJ2-7; 9 positions match TRBD1. Per the germline V gene, CDR1 is MNHEY and CDR2 is SMNVEV (reference sequence). Trimming took 2 bases from V and 0 from J; bases not matched to a gene: 11. This CDR3 spans 18 amino acids. This CDR3 is CASSLTQLRDRDSYEQYF. CDR3 nucleotides: TGTGCCAGCAGTTTAACACAACTCCGGGACAGGGACTCCTACGAGCAGTACTTC.